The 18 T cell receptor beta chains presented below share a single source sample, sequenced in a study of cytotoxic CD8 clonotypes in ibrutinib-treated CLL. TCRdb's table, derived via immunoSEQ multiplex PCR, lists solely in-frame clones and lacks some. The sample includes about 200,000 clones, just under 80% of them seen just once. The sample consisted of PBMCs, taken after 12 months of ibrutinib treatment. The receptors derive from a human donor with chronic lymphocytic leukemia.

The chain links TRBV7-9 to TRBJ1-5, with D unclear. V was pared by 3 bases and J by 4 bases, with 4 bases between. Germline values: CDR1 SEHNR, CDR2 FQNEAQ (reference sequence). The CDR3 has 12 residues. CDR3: CASSFGNQPQHF. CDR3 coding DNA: TGTGCCAGCAGCTTCGGTAATCAGCCCCAGCATTTT.

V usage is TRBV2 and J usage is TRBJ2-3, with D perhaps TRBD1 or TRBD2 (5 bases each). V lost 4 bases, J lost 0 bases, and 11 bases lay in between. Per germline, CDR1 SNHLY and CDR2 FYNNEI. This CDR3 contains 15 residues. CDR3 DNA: TGTGCCAGCAGTGGGGCCGGGGCGAGCACAGATACGCAGTATTTT. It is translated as CASSGAGASTDTQYF.

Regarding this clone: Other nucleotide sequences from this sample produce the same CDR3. The CDR3 protein is CASSDRGGRTDTQYF. CDR3 DNA: TGTGCCAGCAGTGACCGGGGCGGGAGAACTGATACGCAGTATTTT. The chain joins TRBV25-1 to TRBJ2-3; 7 bases fit TRBD2. The germline V gene encodes CDR1 MGHDK and CDR2 SYGVNS. This CDR3 has 15 residues. J gave up 6 bases and V 3 bases, and 9 bases lay outside the gene matches.

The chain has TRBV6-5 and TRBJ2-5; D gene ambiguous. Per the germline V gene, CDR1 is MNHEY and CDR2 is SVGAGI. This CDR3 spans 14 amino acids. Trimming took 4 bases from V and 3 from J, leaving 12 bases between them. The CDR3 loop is CASSLRFRKETQYF. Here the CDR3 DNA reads TGTGCCAGCAGTTTACGATTCAGGAAAGAGACCCAGTACTTC.

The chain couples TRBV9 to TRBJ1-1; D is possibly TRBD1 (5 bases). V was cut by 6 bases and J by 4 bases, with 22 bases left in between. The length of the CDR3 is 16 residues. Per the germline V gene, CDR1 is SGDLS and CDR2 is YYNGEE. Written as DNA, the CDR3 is TGTGCCAGCACCCGATCAGGCAGGGCTGGGGGCACTGAAGCTTTCTTT. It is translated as CASTRSGRAGGTEAFF.

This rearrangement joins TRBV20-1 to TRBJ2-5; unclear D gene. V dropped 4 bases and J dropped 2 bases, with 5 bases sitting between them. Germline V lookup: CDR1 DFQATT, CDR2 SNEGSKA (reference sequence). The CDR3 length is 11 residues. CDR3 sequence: CSANLQETQYF. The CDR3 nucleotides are TGCAGTGCTAATCTGCAAGAGACCCAGTACTTC.

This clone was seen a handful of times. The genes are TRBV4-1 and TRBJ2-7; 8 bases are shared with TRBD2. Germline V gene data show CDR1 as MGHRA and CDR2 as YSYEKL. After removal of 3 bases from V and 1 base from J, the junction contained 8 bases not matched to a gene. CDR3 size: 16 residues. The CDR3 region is CASSQMTSVGSYEQYF. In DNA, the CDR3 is TGCGCCAGCAGCCAGATGACTAGCGTTGGTTCCTACGAGCAGTACTTC.

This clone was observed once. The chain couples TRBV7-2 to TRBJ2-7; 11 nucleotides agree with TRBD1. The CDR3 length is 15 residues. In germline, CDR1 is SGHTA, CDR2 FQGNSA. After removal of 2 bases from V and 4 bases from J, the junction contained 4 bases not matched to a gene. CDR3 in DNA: TGTGCCAGCAGCTTATCCGGGACAGGGGGTTACGAGCAGTACTTC. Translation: CASSLSGTGGYEQYF.

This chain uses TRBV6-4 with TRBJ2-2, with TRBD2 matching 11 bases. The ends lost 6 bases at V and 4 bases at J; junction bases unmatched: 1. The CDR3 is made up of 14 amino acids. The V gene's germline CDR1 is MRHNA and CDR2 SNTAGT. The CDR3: CASRTSGSTGELFF. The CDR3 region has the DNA TGTGCCAGCAGAACTAGCGGGAGCACCGGGGAGCTGTTTTTT.

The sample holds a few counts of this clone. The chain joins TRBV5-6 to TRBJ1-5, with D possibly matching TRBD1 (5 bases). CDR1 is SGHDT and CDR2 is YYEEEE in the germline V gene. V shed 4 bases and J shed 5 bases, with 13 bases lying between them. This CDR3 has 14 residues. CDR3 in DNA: TGTGCCAGCAGCCTGTCGACAGTATATCAGCCCCAGCATTTT. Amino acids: CASSLSTVYQPQHF.

The CDR3 spells CASSPNTRGASTGELFF. The CDR3 DNA is TGTGCCAGCTCACCAAATACGCGGGGGGCCTCAACCGGGGAGCTGTTTTTT. The chain couples TRBV18 to TRBJ2-2, with TRBD2 matching over 8 bases. CDR1 and CDR2 (germline): KGHSH, LQKENI. This CDR3 has 17 amino acids. V was clipped by 2 bases and J by 5 bases; unmatched bases: 10.

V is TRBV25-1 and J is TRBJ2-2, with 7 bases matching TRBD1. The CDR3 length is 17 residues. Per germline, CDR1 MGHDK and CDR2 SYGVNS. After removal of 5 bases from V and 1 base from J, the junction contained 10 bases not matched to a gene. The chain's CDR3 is CASSPILRDRNTGELFF. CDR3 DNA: TGTGCCAGCAGTCCAATCCTCCGGGACAGGAACACCGGGGAGCTGTTTTTT.

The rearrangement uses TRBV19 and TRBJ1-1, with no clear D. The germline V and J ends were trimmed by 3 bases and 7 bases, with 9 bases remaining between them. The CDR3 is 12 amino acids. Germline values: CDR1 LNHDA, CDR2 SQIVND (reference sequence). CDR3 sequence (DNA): TGTGCCAGTAGTATTGGTGTAGGTGAAGCTTTCTTT. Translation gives CASSIGVGEAFF. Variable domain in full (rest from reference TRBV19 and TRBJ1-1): DGGITQSPKYLFRKEGQNVTLSCEQNLNHDAMYWYRQDPGQGLRLIYYSQIVNDFQKGDIAEGYSVSREKKESFPLTVTSAQKNPTAFYLCASSIGVGEAFFGQGTRLTVV.

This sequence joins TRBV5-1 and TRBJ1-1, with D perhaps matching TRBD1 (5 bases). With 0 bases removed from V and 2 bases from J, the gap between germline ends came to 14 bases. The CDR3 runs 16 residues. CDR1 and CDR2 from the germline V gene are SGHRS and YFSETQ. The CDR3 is CASSLGLVGDNTEAFF. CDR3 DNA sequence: TGCGCCAGCAGCTTGGGTTTGGTGGGGGATAACACTGAAGCTTTCTTT.

CDR3: CASSLGGPIYGYTF. DNA of the CDR3: TGTGCCAGCAGTTTAGGGGGACCCATATATGGCTACACCTTC. V usage is TRBV28 and J usage is TRBJ1-2; tentative D call: TRBD1 (5 bases). This CDR3 contains 14 residues. V lost 2 bases and J 5 bases, leaving 12 bases between the germline ends. Looked up from germline, CDR1 is MDHEN and CDR2 is SYDVKM.

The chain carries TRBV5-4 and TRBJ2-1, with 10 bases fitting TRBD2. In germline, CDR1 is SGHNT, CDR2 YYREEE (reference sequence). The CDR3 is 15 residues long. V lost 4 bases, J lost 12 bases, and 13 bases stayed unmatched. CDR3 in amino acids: CASSPVTSGTPRQFF. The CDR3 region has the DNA TGTGCCAGCAGCCCGGTAACTAGCGGGACACCGCGGCAGTTCTTC. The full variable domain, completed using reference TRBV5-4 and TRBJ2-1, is ETGVTQSPTHLIKTRGQQVTLRCSSQSGHNTVSWYQQALGQGPQFIFQYYREEENGRGNFPPRFSGLQFPNYSSELNVNALELDDSALYLCASSPVTSGTPRQFFGPGTRLTVL.

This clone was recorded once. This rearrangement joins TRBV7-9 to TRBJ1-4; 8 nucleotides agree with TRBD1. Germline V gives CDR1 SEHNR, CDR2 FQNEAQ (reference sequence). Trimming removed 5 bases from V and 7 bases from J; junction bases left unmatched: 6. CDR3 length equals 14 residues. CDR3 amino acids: CASSPRQGPEKLFF. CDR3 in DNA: TGTGCCAGCAGCCCCCGACAGGGGCCTGAAAAACTGTTTTTT.

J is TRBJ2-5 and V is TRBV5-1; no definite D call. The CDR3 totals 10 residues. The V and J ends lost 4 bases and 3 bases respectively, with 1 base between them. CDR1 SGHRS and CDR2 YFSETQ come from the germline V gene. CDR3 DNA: TGCGCCAGCAGCAAAGAGACCCAGTACTTC. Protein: CASSKETQYF.